This T cell receptor (beta chain) stems from a study of PD-1 blockade in classical Hodgkin lymphoma (TCRdb year 2020). A note on the overall study: Nivolumab dosing was 3 mg/kg intravenously every 2 weeks, continuing until either disease progression or unacceptable toxicity. The study used CyTOF and TCR beta sequencing to define a peripheral blood immune signature of response to PD-1 blockade in classical Hodgkin lymphoma. On the study overall, not on this receptor specifically: The study covered only a single clinical trial cohort, and the causes of the repertoire differences, possibly disease activity or prior therapy, were still not defined. Baseline TCR diversity was reported to be lower in newly diagnosed patients than in healthy donors and to be lower still in relapsed/refractory patients. Trial patients achieving complete response had baseline diversity similar to newly diagnosed patients, whereas partial responders and progressors had significantly lower diversity. Diversity was lower in patients who began nivolumab less than 1 year after ASCT, so these patients were left out of later analyses to avoid confounding by immune reconstitution. By C4D1, a significant rise was seen in CD4+ TCR diversity but not in CD8+ TCR diversity (p=0.0027 vs p=0.16), and the rise was most apparent among complete responders (p=0.02).

The Qiagen DNeasy kit was used to extract genomic DNA both from unsorted PBMCs and from the negatively selected CD4+ and CD8+ fractions. Using primers that anneal to V and J segments, immunoSEQ multiplex PCR amplified the TCR beta CDR3 regions. Amplification bias was minimized using a synthetic immune receptor repertoire, and residual bias was removed computationally after sequencing. As for how the authors treated the data: Repertoire diversity was quantified as the Shannon entropy index using custom Python scripts. Unsorted, CD4+ and CD8+ repertoires were analyzed separately, except in combined analyses where CD4+ and CD8+ sequences were merged in silico. A clone was considered expanded if an increase in frequency of at least 2-fold after treatment relative to C1D1 was found, and a pseudocount of 0.5 was applied to clones undetected at baseline. Clones with 0 or 1 copy at C1D1 were classified as singleton clones, and clones with 2 or more copies were classified as non-singleton clones. Clones expanded in unsorted samples were labelled as CD4+, CD8+ or unknown by matching protein sequences in sorted samples from the same patient. Wilcoxon tests were applied to paired samples to test diversity changes from C1D1 to C4D1. TCRdb holds this immuneACCESS table with in-frame rearrangements only. Some clones are missing; in checked studies, unresolved V genes explain under half, and the rest has no known cause. That table gives V, J and clone size, and the DNA gave D and trimming. The sample data list approximately 65,000 clones, and approximately 88% of these were observed just once. Approximately 13% of the sample is taken by the ten largest.

Only one count was recorded for this clone. It has no known antigen specificity. No quality values exist for individual bases; no much larger clone is one base distant. After removal of 4 bases from V and 7 bases from J, the junction retains 9 bases not matched to a gene. From the germline V gene (reference sequence), CDR1 is LNHDA and CDR2 is SQIVND. There are 15 amino acids in the CDR3, from cysteine to phenylalanine inclusive. Of the read, only the CDR3 DNA is kept; its 45 bases are in frame from base 1. The sample's time point label, decoded: cycle 1 day 1 (C1D1), immediately before nivolumab initiation. All trial patients had relapsed after autologous stem cell transplantation, with cohorts A, B and C differing in prior brentuximab vedotin exposure. A total of roughly 60 patients with relapsed/refractory classical Hodgkin lymphoma made up the trial cohort, and each patient's best overall response was complete response, partial response or progressive disease. Trial patients were treated with single-agent nivolumab in the multi-cohort phase II CheckMate 205 trial. An independent review committee assessed best overall response by applying the 2007 International Working Group response criteria. PBMCs from the trial were collected at three points: immediately before nivolumab initiation (C1D1), and during therapy at cycle 2 day 1 and cycle 4 day 1. Peripheral blood was collected in 8 mL Vacutainer Cell Preparation Tubes, from which PBMCs were isolated by centrifugation and then cryopreserved.

Here the sequenced sample was peripheral blood mononuclear cells (PBMCs), taken at baseline. This clonotype was obtained from a human donor with classical Hodgkin lymphoma. The chain was built from TRBV19 and TRBJ1-4; TRBD1 aligns with 7 central bases. The CDR3 region reads CASSTPGTDSEKLFF. Read as DNA, the sequence is TGTGCCAGTAGTACCCCCGGGACAGACAGTGAAAAACTGTTTTTT.